The 9 T cell receptor beta chains given below trace back to one sample, sequenced in a study of cytomegalovirus exposure and HLA in healthy donors. Both 60 Vbeta primers and 13 Jbeta primers went into the PCR. Generated by immunoSEQ multiplex PCR, the TCRdb table keeps only in-frame clones and is missing some. The table has about 190,000 clones, approximately 80% seen once. The sample comprised PBMCs. Receptors were obtained from a male donor in good health and CMV-seronegative.

The V call is TRBV9, the J call TRBJ2-7; 9 bases line up with TRBD1. The V gene's germline CDR1 is SGDLS and CDR2 YYNGEE. This CDR3 spans 18 amino acids. After removal of 0 bases from V and 2 bases from J, the junction contained 12 bases not matched to a gene. The CDR3 DNA reads as TGTGCCAGCAGCGTAGCGGCGGGGTTAGGACAGGGGACCTACGAGCAGTACTTC. Protein: CASSVAAGLGQGTYEQYF.

The chain joins TRBV7-8 to TRBJ2-7; 8 bases align to TRBD1. The trim removed 1 base at V and 3 bases at J, leaving 2 bases unmatched. This CDR3 region has 14 residues. Germline CDR1 and CDR2: SGHVS and FQNEAQ. CDR3 region: CASSLGDRRYEQYF. Here the CDR3 DNA reads TGTGCCAGCAGCTTAGGGGACAGGCGCTACGAGCAGTACTTC.

This chain joins TRBV5-1 and TRBJ2-1, with 7 nucleotides matching TRBD1. The CDR3 consists of 15 residues. Unmatched junction bases numbered 4, after V lost 0 bases and J lost 4 bases. The V gene's germline CDR1 is SGHRS and CDR2 YFSETQ. In DNA, the CDR3 is TGCGCCAGCAGCTTGGGACAGGGTCCTTACAATGAGCAGTTCTTC. This translates into CASSLGQGPYNEQFF.

The V gene is TRBV28, the J gene TRBJ2-2; 16 bases line up with TRBD2. With 5 bases clipped from V and 4 bases from J, the junction kept 7 bases outside the gene matches. This CDR3 contains 18 residues. Germline V gene lookup returns CDR1 MDHEN and CDR2 SYDVKM. In DNA form, the CDR3 reads TGTGCCAGCAGTCCACCGGGACTAGCGGGGGGGCTCACCGGGGAGCTGTTTTTT. This sequence encodes CASSPPGLAGGLTGELFF.

The V gene is TRBV6-5, the J gene TRBJ2-7, with 12 bases that match TRBD2. The CDR3 runs 16 residues. CDR1 is MNHEY and CDR2 is SVGAGI in the germline V gene. Trimming cost V 0 bases and J 5 bases; bases outside gene matches: 5. CDR3 coding DNA: TGTGCCAGCAGTTACTCCCTAGCGGGGGGGCCCCACGAGCAGTACTTC. Its protein product is CASSYSLAGGPHEQYF.

The chain links TRBV14 to TRBJ2-7; D might be TRBD1 (5 bases). The ends were cut back, 1 base at V and 5 bases at J, with 15 bases in the middle. This CDR3 is 15 amino acids long. Per the germline V gene, CDR1 is SGHDN and CDR2 is FVKESK. The CDR3 here is CASSQGAPRVNEQYF. The CDR3, as DNA: TGTGCCAGCAGCCAAGGGGCCCCCAGGGTCAACGAGCAGTACTTC.

The chain is built from TRBV30 and TRBJ1-1, with 7 bases matching TRBD1. The junction had 6 bases not matched to a gene; V was cut back by 4 bases and J by 4 bases. The germline CDR1 and CDR2 sequences are GTSNPN and SVGIG (reference sequence). The CDR3 runs 13 residues. The CDR3 loop reads CAWNLQGSTEAFF. The DNA for the CDR3 is TGTGCCTGGAACCTACAGGGGAGCACTGAAGCTTTCTTT.

A few counts support this clone. This chain links TRBV28 with TRBJ1-1; 8 bases are a match to TRBD1. V lost 5 bases and J lost 3; bases outside the gene matches: 2. The germline V gene encodes CDR1 MDHEN and CDR2 SYDVKM. The CDR3 runs to 13 residues. CDR3 sequence reads: CASSPRGHTEAFF. As DNA, the CDR3 is TGTGCCAGCAGTCCCAGGGGGCACACTGAAGCTTTCTTT.

CDR3 DNA sequence: TGTGCCAGCAGCGTATCCAAGACGGGAGGGCGGTCGGGCACAGATACGCAGTATTTT. Its translation: CASSVSKTGGRSGTDTQYF. The chain has TRBV9 and TRBJ2-3; TRBD2 aligns across 8 bases. The V and J ends lost 1 base and 1 base, in that order; junction bases with no gene match: 14. There are 19 residues in the CDR3. Per the germline V gene, CDR1 is SGDLS and CDR2 is YYNGEE.